A selection of T cell receptor beta chains follows, all from one sample in a study of tumor-infiltrating lymphocytes in primary liver carcinoma. In TCRdb, the multiplex PCR reads were re-called with MiXCR into one record per CDR3 protein. Of approximately 120,000 distinct CDR3 sequences listed, 64% are singletons. Material: liver tumor tissue from sampling region 3. The receptors derive from a woman aged 55 to 70 with primary liver carcinoma and hepatitis B virus infection. CDR3s include the opening cysteine and the closing phenylalanine or tryptophan. Each record gives: clone size, V gene, J gene, D gene, CDR3 DNA, CDR3 protein. D genes are given only for firm matches. Not all rows give a size; the values are once, few, many and, for expanded clones, a class.

>few|TRBV18|TRBJ1-6|.
TGTGCCAGCTCAATAAAGATAGACTCACCCCTCCACTTT
CASSIKIDSPLHF
>many|TRBV7-9|TRBJ1-1|.
TGTGCCAGCAGCTTAGAGGTTGACAGCGCTGAAGCTTTCTTT
CASSLEVDSAEAFF
>many|TRBV5-6|TRBJ2-1|.
TGTGCCAGTAACGACGGGCAGGGGTGGGGCCATGAGCAGTTCTTC
CASNDGQGWGHEQFF
>.|TRBV5-1|TRBJ2-7|.
TGCGCCAGCAGCTGGGGAGTTGGCTACGGGCACTACTTC
CASSWGVGYGHYF
>many|TRBV21-1|TRBJ2-5|.
TGTGCCAGCAGCAAAGAGGGGACGGAACCAGAGACCCAGTACTTC
CASSKEGTEPETQYF
>few|TRBV29-1|TRBJ1-1|.
TGCAGCGCGCAAACGGGGAGATCCTTCACTGAAGCTTTCTTT
CSAQTGRSFTEAFF
>.|TRBV4-1|TRBJ1-5|TRBD1
TGCGCCAGGAGCCCTCGGACAGGGGATAGCAATCAACCCCAGCATTTT
CARSPRTGDSNQPQHF
>few|TRBV2|TRBJ2-1|TRBD1
TGTGCCAGCTATTTCCTCTCTATTTCGGACGAAAATCAATTCGGACAGGGGGTGGATAATGAGCAGTTCTTC
CASYFLSISDENQFGQGVDNEQFF
>few|TRBV5-1|TRBJ2-1|.
TGCGCCAGCAGCTTCGTGAGGGCTAGGGATGAGCAGTTCTTC
CASSFVRARDEQFF
>few|TRBV7-8|TRBJ2-7|.
TGTGCCAGCAGCCCACTCACAGGGAATACCTACGAGCAGTACTTC
CASSPLTGNTYEQYF
>.|TRBV6-1|TRBJ1-5|TRBD1
TGTGCCAGCATTGACAGGGTGGTGCCCCAGCATTTT
CASIDRVVPQHF
>.|TRBV11-2|TRBJ2-7|TRBD1
TGTACCAACAGTCGGACAGGGGAAGAGCAGTACTTC
CTNSRTGEEQYF
>.|TRBV28|TRBJ1-3|.
TGTGCCAGCAGTTTTCGGGGGGTCCGAAGTGGGGGAGATGGAAGCACCATATATTTT
CASSFRGVRSGGDGSTIYF
>.|TRBV20-1|TRBJ2-3|TRBD2
TGCAGTGCTAGAATCGGGGTCGGCGGGAGGGCCCCGCCTCGAGAGTATTTT
CSARIGVGGRAPPREYF
>few|TRBV5-1|TRBJ2-1|.
TGCGCCAGCAGCCTTGTACAGAACAATGAGCAGTTCTTC
CASSLVQNNEQFF
>few|TRBV7-9|TRBJ1-4|TRBD1
TGTGCCAGCAGCTCCGGACAGGGGCCTCGTAATGAAAAACTGTTTTTT
CASSSGQGPRNEKLFF
>.|TRBV2|TRBJ2-4|.
TGTGCCAGCCGTGATGCCGCGACCAAAAACATTCACTACTTC
CASRDAATKNIHYF
>.|TRBV7-9|TRBJ2-5|TRBD2
TGTGCCAGCAGCTTAAGAACTAGCGGGACACAAGAGACCCACTACTTC
CASSLRTSGTQETHYF
>.|TRBV11-2|TRBJ2-1|.
TGTGCCAGTAGCTTAGGTGACCGAAACAATGAGCAGTTCTTC
CASSLGDRNNEQFF
>few|TRBV28|TRBJ2-7|.
TGTGCCAGCAGTTTGGCCGGGACCACCTACGAGCAGTACTTC
CASSLAGTTYEQYF
>.|TRBV7-2|TRBJ1-2|.
TGTGCCAGCAGCTTAGAACCTTTTAACTATGGCTACGCCTTC
CASSLEPFNYGYAF
>.|TRBV6-5|TRBJ2-3|.
TGTGCCAGCAGTTATGTGTCCGGTGCAGATACGCAGTATTTT
CASSYVSGADTQYF
>.|TRBV11-2|TRBJ2-1|.
TGTGCCAGCAGCGCTGGGGGGAATGAGCAGTTCTTC
CASSAGGNEQFF
>.|TRBV4-2|TRBJ2-4|TRBD2
TGTGCCAGCAGCCAAGAGTCCCCTAGCGGGAGGGTAATGCCAGGAAACATTCAGTACTTC
CASSQESPSGRVMPGNIQYF
>.|TRBV6-5|TRBJ2-3|.
TGTGCCAACAGTCCCTATGGTGATACGCAGTATTTT
CANSPYGDTQYF
>.|TRBV6-2/TRBV6-3|TRBJ2-5|.
TGTGCCAACAGTAGGGCCCCATCTGTTTGGACCCAGTACTTC
CANSRAPSVWTQYF
>many|TRBV12-3/TRBV12-4|TRBJ1-1|TRBD1
TGTGCCAGCAGTTCACGACAGGGGACGAACACTGAAGCTTTCTTT
CASSSRQGTNTEAFF
>.|TRBV28|TRBJ1-5|.
TGTGCCAGCAGTGTGAGCAATCAGCCCCAGCATTTT
CASSVSNQPQHF
>.|TRBV28|TRBJ2-3|TRBD2
TGTGCCAGCACCCCCCTGGGGGGGTTAACAGATACGCAGTATTTT
CASTPLGGLTDTQYF
>.|TRBV11-2|TRBJ2-3|TRBD2
TGTGCCAGCATCTTAAGGGGCCTAGCGGGATGGGGAGTCCGCACAGATACGCAGTATTTT
CASILRGLAGWGVRTDTQYF
>many|TRBV6-5|TRBJ2-2|.
TGTGCCAGCAGTTCTGACCGTATCACCGGGGAGCTGTTTTTT
CASSSDRITGELFF
>few|TRBV19|TRBJ1-5|TRBD1
TGTGCCAGTAGCAGGGACGGGACAGGGGGGAATCAGCCCCAGCATTTT
CASSRDGTGGNQPQHF
>medium-sized|TRBV11-2|TRBJ1-5|.
TGTGCCAGCAGCGTCATGTATGATCAGCCCCAGCATTTT
CASSVMYDQPQHF
>.|TRBV13|TRBJ1-4|TRBD1
TGTGCCTGCAGCAGAGGACAGGGCGGGGGTGAAAAACTGTTTTTT
CACSRGQGGGEKLFF
>.|TRBV11-2|TRBJ2-7|TRBD2
TGTGCCAGCAACTTAGCGGGACTGCCCTCCCACGAGCAGTACTTC
CASNLAGLPSHEQYF
>once|TRBV11-3|TRBJ2-1|.
TGTGCCAGCAGCCGGCGGAATGGGGTAGGGCCGCAGTTCTTC
CASSRRNGVGPQFF
>once|TRBV6-2/TRBV6-3|TRBJ2-1|TRBD2
TGTGCCAGCAGTAACGTATATACGAGCGGGAGGGCCCATAATGAGCAGTTCTTC
CASSNVYTSGRAHNEQFF
>.|TRBV6-1|TRBJ2-2|.
TGTACCAGCAGGCCTGACGGAGTCGACACCGGGGAGCTGTTTTTT
CTSRPDGVDTGELFF
>many|TRBV5-4|TRBJ2-6|TRBD2
TGTGCCAGCAGCTCCACTAGCGGGAGGGCCCTGGGGGCCAACGTCCTGACTTTC
CASSSTSGRALGANVLTF
>.|TRBV7-9|TRBJ1-2|.
TGTGCCAGCAACTTTGGGTGGGACATATCTGGCTACACCTTC
CASNFGWDISGYTF
>once|TRBV11-2|TRBJ2-3|.
TGTACCAGCAGCGGCAGGGATACGCAGTATTTT
CTSSGRDTQYF
>many|TRBV4-1|TRBJ2-1|.
TGCGCCAGCAGCCCCCGTTCGGGGGGCTTCTACAATGAGCAGTTCTTC
CASSPRSGGFYNEQFF
>.|TRBV11-2|TRBJ1-1|.
TGTGCGAGCAGCTTAGCGGGCTGGAGGACTGAAGCTTTCTTT
CASSLAGWRTEAFF
>.|TRBV6-5|TRBJ2-7|.
TGTGCCAGCAGAGCGGCGGCGAGAGGGTACTACGATCAGTACTTC
CASRAAARGYYDQYF
>.|TRBV11-3|TRBJ2-1|.
TGTGTCGGCAGCTCAGATTCCAATGGGCAGTTCTTC
CVGSSDSNGQFF
>many|TRBV7-8|TRBJ2-1|.
TGTGCCAGCAGCCCGCCCGGCAAAGGGTTACCCTACAATGAGCAGTTCTTC
CASSPPGKGLPYNEQFF
>many|TRBV4-2|TRBJ2-2|TRBD2
TGTGCCAGCAGCCAAGACGAGCGGGAGGTCGGGGAGCTGTTTTTT
CASSQDEREVGELFF
>many|TRBV10-3|TRBJ2-2|.
TGTGCCATCAGTTTCGGACAGAACACCGGGGAGCTGTTTTTT
CAISFGQNTGELFF
>many|TRBV29-1|TRBJ1-2|.
TGCAGCGTTGTGAAGGGGACCGCTCATGGCTACACCTTC
CSVVKGTAHGYTF
>.|TRBV7-9|TRBJ2-5|.
TGTGTCAGCAGCCAACCGGGGACCCGGGAGACCCAGTACTTC
CVSSQPGTRETQYF
>.|TRBV6-5|TRBJ1-1|.
TGTGCCAGTAATACTCAGGGACGGCAGAATATTGAAGCTTTCTTT
CASNTQGRQNIEAFF
>.|TRBV12-3/TRBV12-4|TRBJ2-4|TRBD2
TGTGCCAGCAGTTTAGGACTAGCCAAAAGCATTCAGTACTTC
CASSLGLAKSIQYF
>.|TRBV6-2/TRBV6-3|TRBJ2-7|TRBD1
TGTGCCAGCAGTTACTCGTTCGAGACAGGGGGTTTCTACGAGCCGTATTTC
CASSYSFETGGFYEPYF